Here is one T cell receptor beta chain with its context. This record belongs to a study of blood T cell repertoires in COVID-19. At the level of the study: In each case, the material was cDNA or gDNA derived from T cells, B-cell-depleted T cells, or PBMCs.

Sequencing was performed with immunoSEQ multiplex PCR; in TCRdb, only in-frame clones are kept and a portion is missing. The sample contains under 300,000 clones, approximately 84% of which appear only once. Seattle researchers signed up patients amid active infection and tracked them longitudinally. The CDR3 loop spans 11 amino acids. Trimming removed 0 bases at V and 14 bases at J, with 8 bases between. CDR1 and CDR2 from the germline V gene are GTSNPN and SVGIG (reference sequence). V gene TRBV30 combines with J gene TRBJ1-6; no clear D. Sequencing was done on a sample of peripheral blood. The clonotype was recovered from a human donor with COVID-19, enrolled during active disease. The donor label of this sample is uncertain. CDR3 in DNA: TGTGCCTGGAGTGTTGGTGCAGCCCTCCACTTT. It translates to CAWSVGAALHF.